The 7 T cell receptor beta chains below come from one sample, sequenced in a study of shared clonotypes between healthy human individuals. Data came from immunoSEQ multiplex PCR; TCRdb stores just in-frame clones and leaves some out. The profile shows about 2.4 million clones, 90% to 95% of them singletons. Sequencing was done on a sample of naive CD4+ T cells sorted from blood. Subset here: CD45RA+ positively selected. These TCRs come from a young man in good health.

The chain recombines TRBV28 with TRBJ2-5, with 8 bases fitting TRBD2. CDR3 length: 13 amino acids. Germline V gene sequence: CDR1 MDHEN, CDR2 SYDVKM. Germline trimming cut 7 bases from V and 7 bases from J; bases unmatched to any gene: 8. The chain's CDR3 is CASISGVDGTQYF. The CDR3 nucleotides are TGTGCCAGCATTAGCGGGGTGGACGGGACCCAGTACTTC.

The V call is TRBV5-4, the J call TRBJ2-5; 7 nucleotides line up with TRBD1. After removal of 4 bases from V and 1 base from J, the junction contained 10 bases not matched to a gene. This CDR3 is built from 16 residues. Germline CDR1 reads SGHNT; CDR2 reads YYREEE (reference sequence). The CDR3 nucleotides read TGTGCCAGCAGCCCCGGTTCAGCAGGGGGCCAAGAGACCCAGTACTTC. Encoded protein: CASSPGSAGGQETQYF.

This rearrangement joins TRBV7-8 to TRBJ1-5; D is possibly TRBD1 (6 bases). Trimming pared 5 bases from V and 2 bases from J, leaving 13 bases between. This CDR3 has 15 residues. Germline lookup yields CDR1 SGHVS and CDR2 FQNEAQ. CDR3: CASSPRTEGNQPQHF. CDR3 nucleotides: TGTGCCAGCAGCCCCAGGACAGAGGGCAATCAGCCCCAGCATTTT. Full variable domain (rest looked up from reference TRBV7-8 and TRBJ1-5): GAGVSQSPRYKVAKRGQDVALRCDPISGHVSLFWYQQALGQGPEFLTYFQNEAQLDKSGLPSDRFFAERPEGSVSTLKIQRTQQEDSAVYLCASSPRTEGNQPQHFGDGTRLSIL.

V usage is TRBV6-1 and J usage is TRBJ1-3, with TRBD1 identical over 9 bases. The V and J ends lost 6 bases and 6 bases, in that order; junction bases with no gene match: 3. This CDR3 spans 13 amino acids. The V gene's germline CDR1 is MNHNS and CDR2 SASEGT. Written as DNA, the CDR3 is TGTGCCAGCAGGGACAGGGGATCAAACACCATATATTTT. Amino acid sequence: CASRDRGSNTIYF.

The chain couples TRBV7-2 to TRBJ2-1, with D possibly being TRBD1 (5 bases). Germline assignment: CDR1 SGHTA and CDR2 FQGNSA. This CDR3 spans 16 amino acids. Trimming took 2 bases from V and 4 from J, leaving 15 bases between them. Here the CDR3 reads CASSLLGLVGYNEQFF. CDR3 bases: TGTGCCAGCAGCTTATTGGGGCTAGTGGGGTACAATGAGCAGTTCTTC.

V is TRBV7-8 and J is TRBJ2-7; D is ambiguous. Germline-derived CDR1 and CDR2 are SGHVS and FQNEAQ. Trimming cost V 2 bases and J 4 bases, with 21 bases left between them. The CDR3 covers 17 residues. Here the CDR3 DNA reads TGTGCCAGCAGCTTATTGGTAGTTCCGCGTCTCGGGTACGAGCAGTACTTC. The encoded protein is CASSLLVVPRLGYEQYF.

This clone has only one observation. The chain has TRBV29-1 and TRBJ2-5; no reliable D call. With 8 bases removed from V and 7 bases from J, the gap between germline ends came to 17 bases. Per the germline V gene, CDR1 is SQVTM and CDR2 is ANQGSEA. This CDR3 region has 12 residues. The CDR3 sequence is CSNQESGGTQYF. CDR3 in DNA: TGCAGCAACCAAGAATCCGGCGGGACCCAGTACTTC.